A single sample is the source of the 25 T cell receptor beta chains below, sequenced in a study of human T cells and chemical hapten exposure (dated by TCRdb to 2020 to 2022). Interpreted using the paper, the time point label stands for: pre-sensitization, week 0. Explained via the paper, the treatment or condition label denotes: therapeutic diphenylcyclopropenone sensitization with weekly scalp DPC. Library generation was performed with RACE. The sequencing machine was a NextSeq 500. The raw public reads went through TCRdb reprocessing: fastp at Q25, MiXCR clone calling, in-frame beta chains kept. CDR3 protein duplicates are merged, each entry listing the most common genes and DNA. Within this sample are about 180,000 distinct CDR3 sequences, with 25% to 35% of them counted one time only. The ten largest clones capture roughly 3% of the sample. The specimen comprised whole blood, sampled in connection with sensitization to the hapten diphenylcyclopropenone (DPC). These receptors originate from a woman aged 25 to 39 with alopecia areata. Some clones in this sample may be carry-over from other donors' samples.

This clonotype was seen more than once but under ten times. V gene TRBV7-7 combines with J gene TRBJ1-6; 9 nucleotides agree with TRBD1. The germline V gene encodes CDR1 SSHAT and CDR2 FNYEAQ (reference sequence). V shed 4 bases, J shed 10 bases, and the junction held 8 bases outside the gene matches. This CDR3 has 15 amino acids. DNA of the CDR3: TGTGCCAGCAGCTCACCCGGGACAGGGTCCTCACCCCTCCACTTT. Residues: CASSSPGTGSSPLHF. The complete variable domain, with remaining parts taken from reference TRBV7-7 and TRBJ1-6, reads GAGVSQSPRYKVTKRGQDVTLRCDPISSHATLYWYQQALGQGPEFLTYFNYEAQPDKSGLPSDRFSAERPEGSISTLTIQRTEQRDSAMYRCASSSPGTGSSPLHFGNGTRLTVT.

This clonotype showed up just a few times. V usage is TRBV19 and J usage is TRBJ1-5, with D maybe TRBD1 (6 bases). The CDR3 is made up of 15 amino acids. V lost 1 base and J lost 6, with 13 bases in between. The germline CDR1 and CDR2 sequences are LNHDA and SQIVND (reference sequence). The CDR3 is CASSIGALTGQPQHF. CDR3 nucleotides: TGTGCCAGTAGTATAGGCGCCCTGACAGGTCAGCCCCAGCATTTT.

CDR3 protein: CASRGLLQETQYF. CDR3 nucleotide sequence: TGTGCCAGCAGGGGCCTACTGCAAGAGACCCAGTACTTC. The V and J genes are TRBV6-6 and TRBJ2-5; D not resolved. Germline assignment: CDR1 MNHNY and CDR2 SVGAGI (reference sequence). V lost 6 bases to trimming and J lost 2 bases, with 10 bases between them. The CDR3 consists of 13 residues.

This chain connects TRBV20-1 to TRBJ2-3, with 12 positions matching TRBD2. The CDR3 is made up of 16 amino acids. Germline V gives CDR1 DFQATT, CDR2 SNEGSKA (reference sequence). V gave up 6 bases and J gave up 4 bases; unmatched junction bases: 11. CDR3 loop: CSARGGLAGRADTQYF. CDR3 nucleotide sequence: TGCAGTGCCCGAGGAGGACTAGCGGGACGGGCAGATACGCAGTATTTT.

This clonotype has a handful of counts. The V and J genes are TRBV20-1 and TRBJ1-5; D unresolved. V lost 6 bases, J lost 2 bases, and 11 bases lay in between. There are 13 residues in the CDR3. CDR1 is DFQATT and CDR2 is SNEGSKA in the germline V gene (reference sequence). The CDR3 loop reads CSAGGFGNQPQHF. Written as DNA, the CDR3 is TGCAGTGCGGGTGGGTTCGGCAATCAGCCCCAGCATTTT.

The chain couples TRBV6-6 to TRBJ1-1, with D perhaps matching TRBD1 (6 bases). Trimming cost V 6 bases and J 0 bases, with 11 bases left between them. From germline, CDR1 is MNHNY and CDR2 SVGAGI (reference sequence). The CDR3 loop spans 14 amino acids. The CDR3 sequence is CASRPGHLNTEAFF. The CDR3 DNA sequence: TGTGCCAGCAGACCGGGACACCTGAACACTGAAGCTTTCTTT.

This sequence joins TRBV6-2 or TRBV6-3 and TRBJ2-7; 9 bases align to TRBD2. Germline V gene data show CDR1 as MNHEY and CDR2 as SVGEGT. The junction had 12 bases not matched to a gene; V was cut back by 7 bases and J by 5 bases. The CDR3 spans 15 residues. DNA of the CDR3: TGTGCCAGCACCGCCAGGAGCGGGAGGATCCACGAGCAGTACTTC. This translates into CASTARSGRIHEQYF.

There are a few counts of this clonotype. The chain couples TRBV29-1 to TRBJ2-3; perhaps TRBD1 as D (6 bases). Trimming removed 5 bases at V and 5 bases at J, with 17 bases between. The CDR3 is 14 amino acids. Germline V gives CDR1 SQVTM, CDR2 ANQGSEA. CDR3 in amino acids: CSVTTGPRVDTQYF. The CDR3 DNA is TGCAGCGTTACGACAGGTCCGCGGGTAGATACGCAGTATTTT.

This clonotype was counted between two and nine times. The DNA for the CDR3 is TGTGCCAGCAGCGATGGACGGGGGCCTAATGAAAAACTGTTTTTT. It yields the protein CASSDGRGPNEKLFF. This chain uses TRBV25-1 with TRBJ1-4, with a weak D call TRBD1 (6 bases). The V and J ends lost 6 bases and 3 bases respectively, with 14 bases between them. CDR1 MGHDK and CDR2 SYGVNS come from the germline V gene. CDR3 length: 15 residues.

The chain links TRBV28 to TRBJ1-2; TRBD1 is a possible D gene (6 bases). Trimming stripped 6 bases from V and 7 bases from J, with 21 bases between. The CDR3 length is 15 residues. In germline, CDR1 is MDHEN, CDR2 SYDVKM. CDR3 protein: CASSRLGGQGSGYTF. As DNA, the CDR3 is TGTGCCAGCAGCCGTTTGGGGGGTCAGGGGAGTGGCTACACCTTC.

This chain uses TRBV30 with TRBJ1-1; D is uncertain. This CDR3 contains 12 residues. Trimming pared 1 base from V and 6 bases from J, leaving 9 bases between. CDR1 is GTSNPN and CDR2 is SVGIG in the germline V gene (reference sequence). DNA of the CDR3: TGTGCCTGGAGTGACAGAGGGTCTGAAGCTTTCTTT. Translating it yields CAWSDRGSEAFF.

This clonotype was counted at least ten times. This sequence joins TRBV28 and TRBJ1-2; D is perhaps TRBD1 (5 bases). In germline, CDR1 is MDHEN, CDR2 SYDVKM. The CDR3 runs to 12 residues. V shed 2 bases and J shed 4 bases, with 5 bases lying between them. CDR3 nucleotides: TGTGCCAGCAGTTTACAGGGCTATGGCTACACCTTC. It specifies CASSLQGYGYTF.

This clonotype appeared many times. This chain links TRBV5-5 with TRBJ2-3, with TRBD1 matching 7 bases. The CDR3 is made up of 17 amino acids. V shed 8 bases, J shed 4 bases, and the junction held 19 bases outside the gene matches. The V gene's germline CDR1 is SGHKS and CDR2 YYEKEE (reference sequence). CDR3 coding DNA: TGTGCCAGTCGGTCGGACCGAGGGGGCATGGGTTCAGATACGCAGTATTTT. It specifies CASRSDRGGMGSDTQYF. Using reference TRBV5-5 and TRBJ2-3 for the parts outside the CDR3, the full variable domain is DAGVTQSPTHLIKTRGQQVTLRCSPISGHKSVSWYQQVLGQGPQFIFQYYEKEERGRGNFPDRFSARQFPNYSSELNVNALLLGDSALYLCASRSDRGGMGSDTQYFGPGTRLTVL.

The chain employs TRBV5-1 and TRBJ1-1; D is unresolved. Germline V lookup: CDR1 SGHRS, CDR2 YFSETQ. This CDR3 is 14 amino acids long. Deletions cut 0 bases from V and 1 base from J, with 7 bases between. DNA of the CDR3: TGCGCCAGCAGCTTGGAATCTCGGAACACTGAAGCTTTCTTT. Protein: CASSLESRNTEAFF.

J is TRBJ2-3 and V is TRBV11-2; no clear D gene. The CDR3 has 12 residues. The V gene's germline CDR1 is SGHAT and CDR2 FQNNGV. The V end was cut by 0 bases, the J end by 5 bases, with 3 bases between. As DNA, the CDR3 is TGTGCCAGCAGCTTAGAGGAAGATACGCAGTATTTT. This translates into CASSLEEDTQYF.

V usage is TRBV2 and J usage is TRBJ2-3; D gene unclear. There are 12 residues in the CDR3. CDR1 and CDR2 (germline): SNHLY, FYNNEI. V was shortened by 6 bases and J by 14 bases, with 18 bases between the two germline ends. CDR3 sequence (DNA): TGTGCCAGCAGGCGAGGTACGCTTGGACCGTATTTT. Translated, it gives CASRRGTLGPYF. The variable domain in full, with the rest retrieved from reference TRBV2 and TRBJ2-3, is EPEVTQTPSHQVTQMGQEVILRCVPISNHLYFYWYRQILGQKVEFLVSFYNNEISEKSEIFDDQFSVERPDGSNFTLKIRSTKLEDSAMYFCASRRGTLGPYFGPGTRLTVL.

Here the CDR3 reads CSVIVGETQYF. The CDR3 coding sequence is TGCAGCGTTATTGTTGGGGAGACCCAGTACTTC. V gene TRBV29-1 combines with J gene TRBJ2-5; no reliable D call. Germline V lookup: CDR1 SQVTM, CDR2 ANQGSEA. The CDR3 is 11 residues long. The V end lost 5 bases, the J end lost 5 bases, and 9 bases lay between the germline ends.

This clonotype was observed a few times. The chain's CDR3 is CASSPPFGGSYYGYTF. The CDR3 DNA is TGTGCCAGCAGTCCACCTTTTGGGGGGAGCTACTATGGCTACACCTTC. The chain has TRBV28 and TRBJ1-2, with D possibly being TRBD1 (5 bases). The CDR3 totals 16 residues. Looked up from germline, CDR1 is MDHEN and CDR2 is SYDVKM. V lost 5 bases to trimming and J lost 3 bases, with 19 bases between them.

The chain links TRBV28 to TRBJ1-2; a possible D gene is TRBD1 (5 bases). Trimming stripped 6 bases from V and 7 bases from J, with 24 bases between. There are 16 residues in the CDR3. Germline V gives CDR1 MDHEN, CDR2 SYDVKM. The CDR3 sequence: CASRGPGGPFVLGYTF. The CDR3, as DNA: TGTGCCAGCAGGGGTCCCGGGGGACCCTTTGTTCTTGGCTACACCTTC.

The chain has TRBV9 and TRBJ1-1; the D is unclear. The CDR3 has 15 residues. V was pared by 3 bases and J by 3 bases, with 15 bases between. The V gene's germline CDR1 is SGDLS and CDR2 YYNGEE. For the CDR3, the DNA is TGTGCCAGCAGCGCACGGTCTTCTATAGACACTGAAGCTTTCTTT. Amino acid sequence: CASSARSSIDTEAFF. Full variable domain (outside the CDR3, taken from reference TRBV9 and TRBJ1-1): DSGVTQTPKHLITATGQRVTLRCSPRSGDLSVYWYQQSLDQGLQFLIQYYNGEERAKGNILERFSAQQFPDLHSELNLSSLELGDSALYFCASSARSSIDTEAFFGQGTRLTVV.

The chain carries TRBV5-4 and TRBJ2-3, with 9 nucleotides matching TRBD1. Germline assignment: CDR1 SGHNT and CDR2 YYREEE (reference sequence). This CDR3 is built from 16 residues. J was trimmed by 1 base and V by 4 bases; bases with no gene match: 7. CDR3 coding DNA: TGTGCCAGCAGCCAACCGGGACAGGGTGGCACAGATACGCAGTATTTT. Encoded protein: CASSQPGQGGTDTQYF.

Only a few counts were recorded for this clonotype. V gene TRBV20-1 combines with J gene TRBJ1-1; maybe TRBD1 (5 bases). Germline assignment: CDR1 DFQATT and CDR2 SNEGSKA (reference sequence). The CDR3 loop spans 14 amino acids. V lost 3 bases and J lost 10, with 21 bases in between. CDR3 in amino acids: CSASAGTTGVGAFF. CDR3 DNA: TGCAGTGCTAGTGCCGGGACCACGGGGGTGGGAGCTTTCTTT.

V usage is TRBV29-1 and J usage is TRBJ2-6; D uncertain. Germline V gives CDR1 SQVTM, CDR2 ANQGSEA. This CDR3 region has 14 residues. V was cut by 6 bases and J by 0 bases, with 9 bases left in between. In DNA form, the CDR3 reads TGCAGCGTCCTTGACCTCTCTGGGGCCAACGTCCTGACTTTC. Residues: CSVLDLSGANVLTF.

The chain is built from TRBV4-2 and TRBJ2-1, with D unresolved. V was shortened by 4 bases and J by 7 bases, with 11 bases between the two germline ends. CDR1 and CDR2 (germline): LGHNA, YNFKEQ. The CDR3 totals 13 residues. DNA of the CDR3: TGTGCCAGCAGCCTCCTCACGAGAAATGAGCAGTTCTTC. As protein: CASSLLTRNEQFF.

CDR3 nucleotide sequence: TGTGCCAGCTCACCGAATGACATAATACAAGAGACCCAGTACTTC. Amino acids: CASSPNDIIQETQYF. V usage is TRBV18 and J usage is TRBJ2-5; no reliable D call. The CDR3 consists of 15 residues. Germline values: CDR1 KGHSH, CDR2 LQKENI. Trimming took off 3 bases at V and 2 bases at J, with 13 bases between the two ends.